The 28 T cell receptor beta chains below come from one sample, sequenced in a study of T cell responses to AZD1222 COVID-19 vaccine. Clones were read by immunoSEQ multiplex PCR, and TCRdb kept only the in-frame ones, dropping some. The table includes 90,000 to 140,000 clones, around nine tenths detected once. The sample in question was peripheral blood, obtained on day 0 of AZD1222 vaccination. The receptors originated from an adult in good health.

J is TRBJ1-2 and V is TRBV2; 8 bases agree with TRBD1. Germline CDR1 and CDR2: SNHLY and FYNNEI. Trimming at V came to 3 bases and at J to 4 bases, leaving 19 bases not matched to a gene. CDR3 length: 19 residues. The CDR3 region is CASSELQAWRTGSTYGYTF. The CDR3 bases are TGTGCCAGCAGTGAGCTACAAGCCTGGAGGACAGGGAGCACCTATGGCTACACCTTC.

V and J are TRBV6-5 and TRBJ2-2, with 7 bases fitting TRBD1. With 8 bases clipped from V and 1 base from J, the junction kept 4 bases outside the gene matches. The germline CDR1 and CDR2 sequences are MNHEY and SVGAGI. This CDR3 spans 14 amino acids. The DNA for the CDR3 is TGTGCCAGCCTCCGACAGGGGAACACCGGGGAGCTGTTTTTT. This encodes CASLRQGNTGELFF.

The chain combines TRBV10-1 with TRBJ2-7; 8 bases map to TRBD1. Germline V gives CDR1 WNHNN, CDR2 SYGVQD (reference sequence). The CDR3 has 15 amino acids. J gave up 2 bases and V 3 bases, and 6 bases lay outside the gene matches. In nucleotides, the CDR3 is TGCGCCAGCAGTGAATCGGGCAGGGGGCCCTACGAGCAGTACTTC. Protein: CASSESGRGPYEQYF.

This chain joins TRBV7-9 and TRBJ1-2; the D gene is possibly TRBD1 (5 bases). Trimming stripped 5 bases from V and 8 bases from J, with 21 bases between. The CDR3 is 15 residues long. The germline CDR1 and CDR2 sequences are SEHNR and FQNEAQ (reference sequence). In DNA, the CDR3 is TGTGCCAGCAGCACCCCATCTATCAGGGCGCGAGGCTACACCTTC. Translated: CASSTPSIRARGYTF.

This chain uses TRBV27 with TRBJ2-2; D may be TRBD2 (5 bases). The germline CDR1 and CDR2 sequences are MNHEY and SMNVEV (reference sequence). V gave up 2 bases and J gave up 5 bases, with 12 bases separating them. This CDR3 comprises 15 residues. CDR3 coding DNA: TGTGCCAGCAGTTTAATGGTCCCGGGAACCGGGGAGCTGTTTTTT. This encodes CASSLMVPGTGELFF.

The chain has TRBV5-4 and TRBJ2-5; D possibly matches TRBD1 or TRBD2 (6 bases each). Germline V gene lookup returns CDR1 SGHNT and CDR2 YYREEE (reference sequence). With 4 bases removed from V and 4 bases from J, the gap between germline ends came to 20 bases. This CDR3 comprises 16 residues. The CDR3 nucleotides are TGTGCCAGCAGCCCTGGCTCGGGGGCTCCCCGAGAGACCCAGTACTTC. Its translation is CASSPGSGAPRETQYF.

V and J are TRBV15 and TRBJ1-4; the match to TRBD1 covers 7 bases. The V segment lost 6 bases and the J segment 0 bases; nucleotides outside the gene matches: 13. The CDR3 consists of 18 residues. Germline CDR1 and CDR2: LNHNV and YYDKDF (reference sequence). The DNA for the CDR3 is TGTGCCACCAGGGCGCCAGGGGGTGAGGCGGCAACTAATGAAAAACTGTTTTTT. Its translation: CATRAPGGEAATNEKLFF.

The chain has TRBV20-1 and TRBJ2-3, with D hard to call. With 3 bases removed from V and 0 bases from J, the gap between germline ends came to 7 bases. From germline, CDR1 is DFQATT and CDR2 SNEGSKA (reference sequence). CDR3 length: 13 amino acids. The CDR3: CSASGGSTDTQYF. The CDR3 DNA is TGCAGTGCTAGTGGTGGAAGCACAGATACGCAGTATTTT.

This chain joins TRBV6-5 and TRBJ1-4; possibly TRBD1 for D (6 bases). This CDR3 comprises 16 residues. V dropped 4 bases and J dropped 6 bases, with 18 bases sitting between them. CDR1 MNHEY and CDR2 SVGAGI come from the germline V gene. CDR3 bases: TGTGCCAGCAGTTCCCGAAAACCGGGACAAGATGAAAAACTGTTTTTT. Protein sequence: CASSSRKPGQDEKLFF.

This clone was counted between two and nine times. This chain connects TRBV19 to TRBJ2-7; D gene unclear. V was shortened by 4 bases and J by 0 bases, with 7 bases between the two germline ends. The CDR3 is 13 residues long. Germline V gene lookup returns CDR1 LNHDA and CDR2 SQIVND (reference sequence). CDR3 in amino acids: CASSRADSYEQYF. The CDR3 region has the DNA TGTGCCAGTAGTAGGGCAGACTCCTACGAGCAGTACTTC. Based on the CDR3 plus reference TRBV19 and TRBJ2-7, the full variable domain is DGGITQSPKYLFRKEGQNVTLSCEQNLNHDAMYWYRQDPGQGLRLIYYSQIVNDFQKGDIAEGYSVSREKKESFPLTVTSAQKNPTAFYLCASSRADSYEQYFGPGTRLTVT.

CDR3 sequence: CASSIRDGSYEQYF. CDR3 DNA sequence: TGTGCCAGTAGTATAAGGGACGGCTCCTACGAGCAGTACTTC. V and J are TRBV19 and TRBJ2-7; possibly TRBD1 or TRBD2 for D (5 bases each). The germline CDR1 and CDR2 sequences are LNHDA and SQIVND (reference sequence). V dropped 2 bases and J dropped 0 bases, with 8 bases sitting between them. This CDR3 comprises 14 residues. The complete variable domain, with remaining parts taken from reference TRBV19 and TRBJ2-7, reads DGGITQSPKYLFRKEGQNVTLSCEQNLNHDAMYWYRQDPGQGLRLIYYSQIVNDFQKGDIAEGYSVSREKKESFPLTVTSAQKNPTAFYLCASSIRDGSYEQYFGPGTRLTVT.

The V gene is TRBV15, the J gene TRBJ1-5, with a possible D match to TRBD1 (6 bases). V gave up 1 base and J gave up 7 bases, with 11 bases separating them. This CDR3 region has 14 residues. The germline V gene has CDR1 LNHNV and CDR2 YYDKDF (reference sequence). Written as DNA, the CDR3 is TGTGCCACCAGCAGAGGAGGGGGTGAACAGCCCCAGCATTTT. It translates to CATSRGGGEQPQHF.

The chain recombines TRBV3-1 (or the pseudogene TRBV3-2) with TRBJ1-1; D unclear. The V gene lost 0 bases and the J gene lost 0 bases, with 5 bases spanning the gap. Germline V gene sequence: CDR1 LGHDT, CDR2 YNNKEL (reference sequence). The CDR3 runs to 14 residues. The CDR3 bases are TGTGCCAGCAGCCAAGAGACCATGAACACTGAAGCTTTCTTT. The encoded protein is CASSQETMNTEAFF.

The gene calls are TRBV7-8 and TRBJ1-1, with D tentatively TRBD1 (6 bases). The CDR3 runs 15 residues. Deletions cut 5 bases from V and 2 bases from J, with 15 bases between. Germline V gene lookup returns CDR1 SGHVS and CDR2 FQNEAQ. CDR3 in amino acids: CASSRLQGSNTEAFF. As DNA, the CDR3 is TGTGCCAGCAGCCGTCTTCAGGGGTCAAACACTGAAGCTTTCTTT.

The gene calls are TRBV11-2 and TRBJ2-4; D gene ambiguous. Trimming took 1 base from V and 7 from J, leaving 8 bases between them. CDR3 length: 13 amino acids. Germline assignment: CDR1 SGHAT and CDR2 FQNNGV. The CDR3 protein is CASSLAGTNIQYF. CDR3 nucleotides: TGTGCCAGCAGCTTAGCTGGCACTAACATTCAGTACTTC. The full variable domain, with the rest looked up from reference TRBV11-2 and TRBJ2-4, is EAGVAQSPRYKIIEKRQSVAFWCNPISGHATLYWYQQILGQGPKLLIQFQNNGVVDDSQLPKDRFSAERLKGVDSTLKIQPAKLEDSAVYLCASSLAGTNIQYFGAGTRLSVL.

The chain recombines TRBV6-5 with TRBJ2-1; no clear D gene. The V end lost 8 bases, the J end lost 5 bases, and 19 bases lay between the germline ends. The CDR3 length is 15 residues. Germline CDR1 and CDR2: MNHEY and SVGAGI. The CDR3 protein is CASAAWVAGDNEQFF. The CDR3 region has the DNA TGTGCCAGCGCGGCGTGGGTTGCCGGAGACAATGAGCAGTTCTTC.

V gene TRBV7-9 combines with J gene TRBJ2-3; D call uncertain. The ends were cut back, 4 bases at V and 6 bases at J, with 11 bases in the middle. The CDR3 totals 13 residues. Per germline, CDR1 SEHNR and CDR2 FQNEAQ (reference sequence). CDR3 loop: CASSSPDIDTQYF. The DNA of the CDR3 is TGTGCCAGCAGCTCCCCCGACATTGATACGCAGTATTTT.

The chain links TRBV6-5 to TRBJ1-5; no definite D call. This CDR3 has 14 residues. Germline V gives CDR1 MNHEY, CDR2 SVGAGI. V gave up 0 bases and J gave up 6 bases, with 9 bases separating them. CDR3 residues: CASSYSKGRQPQHF. CDR3 nucleotide sequence: TGTGCCAGCAGTTACTCAAAGGGCCGTCAGCCCCAGCATTTT.

The rearrangement links TRBV6-5 to TRBJ1-5, with D possibly TRBD1 on 5 matching bases. The CDR3 is made up of 15 amino acids. Trimming cost V 8 bases and J 0 bases, with 14 bases left between them. Germline V CDR1 and CDR2: MNHEY, SVGAGI. Here the CDR3 reads CASRGDLYSNQPQHF. The CDR3 nucleotides read TGTGCCAGCCGGGGGGATTTATATAGCAATCAGCCCCAGCATTTT.

The rearrangement links TRBV7-2 to TRBJ2-5; no firm D call. This CDR3 comprises 14 residues. V was trimmed by 5 bases and J by 4 bases, leaving 14 bases between them. From germline, CDR1 is SGHTA and CDR2 FQGNSA. CDR3 sequence (DNA): TGTGCCAGCAGCCAAAGTTCTGTCCGAGAGACCCAGTACTTC. As protein: CASSQSSVRETQYF.

The chain uses TRBV11-3 and TRBJ2-1; 8 bases map to TRBD1. Germline CDR1 is SGHNT and CDR2 is YENEEA. The CDR3 covers 16 residues. J lost 7 bases, V lost 1 base, and 9 bases had no gene match. The CDR3 coding sequence is TGTGCCAGCAGCTTAGGGCTGGGGCAGGGGGCGAATGAGCAGTTCTTC. Translating it yields CASSLGLGQGANEQFF.

The gene calls are TRBV5-1 and TRBJ2-3; 9 bases align to TRBD1. Looked up from germline, CDR1 is SGHRS and CDR2 is YFSETQ. This CDR3 spans 14 amino acids. V trimming: 3 bases; J trimming: 6 bases; junction bases outside the gene matches: 5. This CDR3 is CASSWDRDSDTQYF. In nucleotides, the CDR3 is TGCGCCAGCAGCTGGGACAGGGACAGTGATACGCAGTATTTT.

The J gene is TRBJ2-7, the V gene TRBV20-1; D not resolved. The germline V gene encodes CDR1 DFQATT and CDR2 SNEGSKA (reference sequence). The CDR3 consists of 11 residues. V dropped 6 bases and J dropped 5 bases, with 11 bases sitting between them. The CDR3 reads CSARRVDEQYF. The CDR3 region has the DNA TGCAGTGCCAGAAGAGTGGACGAGCAGTACTTC.

The gene calls are TRBV7-9 and TRBJ1-4; possible D gene TRBD1, 5 bases. The germline gives CDR1 SEHNR, CDR2 FQNEAQ (reference sequence). Deletions cut 4 bases from V and 5 bases from J, with 17 bases between. This CDR3 spans 16 amino acids. CDR3 sequence (DNA): TGTGCCAGCAGCTCTGCCCAGGTCGAGGGGAATGAAAAACTGTTTTTT. Its translation is CASSSAQVEGNEKLFF.

This rearrangement joins TRBV2 to TRBJ2-4; perhaps TRBD1 as D (6 bases). Per germline, CDR1 SNHLY and CDR2 FYNNEI. The germline V and J ends were trimmed by 1 base and 2 bases, with 12 bases remaining between them. The CDR3 spans 16 residues. CDR3 sequence (DNA): TGTGCCAGCAGTGAAGGTACCGGGACATCCAAAAACATTCAGTACTTC. The encoded protein is CASSEGTGTSKNIQYF. Drawing the rest from reference TRBV2 and TRBJ2-4, the complete variable domain is EPEVTQTPSHQVTQMGQEVILRCVPISNHLYFYWYRQILGQKVEFLVSFYNNEISEKSEIFDDQFSVERPDGSNFTLKIRSTKLEDSAMYFCASSEGTGTSKNIQYFGAGTRLSVL.

DNA of the CDR3: TGTGCCAGCAGCTTAGCGCAACTAGCGGGAGTTGATACAAATGAGCAGTTCTTC. As protein: CASSLAQLAGVDTNEQFF. This chain uses TRBV7-8 with TRBJ2-1; 11 nucleotides line up with TRBD2. V was clipped by 0 bases and J by 7 bases; unmatched bases: 11. CDR3 length: 18 residues. Germline assignment: CDR1 SGHVS and CDR2 FQNEAQ.

The chain employs TRBV4-1 and TRBJ1-2, with TRBD1 matching over 8 bases. The CDR3 runs 14 residues. Germline CDR1 is MGHRA and CDR2 is YSYEKL. The V and J ends lost 3 bases and 5 bases, in that order; junction bases with no gene match: 5. The CDR3 sequence: CASSQDRAFYGYTF. In DNA, the CDR3 is TGCGCCAGCAGCCAGGACAGGGCCTTTTATGGCTACACCTTC.

This chain connects TRBV4-1 to TRBJ1-6; TRBD1 might be the D (6 bases). The V and J ends lost 0 bases and 9 bases respectively, with 12 bases between them. Germline CDR1 reads MGHRA; CDR2 reads YSYEKL. The CDR3 is 15 residues long. In DNA, the CDR3 is TGCGCCAGCAGCCAAGAGCGGGACATGAGTTCACCCCTCCACTTT. This gives the protein CASSQERDMSSPLHF.